The 26 T cell receptor beta chains in this list originate from one sample, sequenced in a study of T cells in Graves' hyperthyroidism and ophthalmopathy. RNA transcripts gave rise to amplified TCR beta CDR3 regions. With the HTBI primer set, the TCR CDR3 went through a first round of RT-PCR. TCRdb reprocessed the multiplex PCR reads via MiXCR and lists one record per CDR3 protein. The sample includes fewer than 450,000 distinct CDR3 sequences, about a sixth of them seen just once. The specimen was blood. These receptors all come from a woman aged 25 to 39 with Graves' hyperthyroidism that later progressed to Graves' ophthalmopathy.

This clonotype was detected ten times or more. This chain links TRBV20-1 with TRBJ2-7; 9 bases line up with TRBD2. In germline, CDR1 is DFQATT, CDR2 SNEGSKA (reference sequence). The V and J ends lost 5 bases and 6 bases, in that order; junction bases with no gene match: 11. The CDR3 totals 14 residues. CDR3: CSAEKPGLATEQYF. The CDR3 DNA reads TGCAGTGCTGAAAAACCGGGACTAGCAACCGAGCAGTACTTC.

The sample holds many counts of this clonotype. The chain links TRBV29-1 to TRBJ2-5; 12 bases map to TRBD2. J gave up 2 bases and V 4 bases, and 5 bases lay outside the gene matches. Germline-derived CDR1 and CDR2 are SQVTM and ANQGSEA. This CDR3 region has 15 residues. In DNA form, the CDR3 reads TGCAGCGTTGTAGTACTAGCGGGGGGACAAGAGACCCAGTACTTC. Protein product: CSVVVLAGGQETQYF.

Worth noting for this clonotype: A single base separates this from a much larger clone, so it may be a read error. The gene calls are TRBV4-1 and TRBJ1-1; D is ambiguous. The germline V gene has CDR1 MGHRA and CDR2 YSYEKL. The CDR3 is 13 residues long. The CDR3 spells CASSRTLRTEAYF. As DNA, the CDR3 is TGCGCCAGCAGCAGGACCTTGCGGACTGAAGCTTACTTT.

There are many counts of this clonotype. The chain recombines TRBV20-1 with TRBJ2-5, with 11 nucleotides matching TRBD2. The CDR3 loop spans 17 amino acids. Germline values: CDR1 DFQATT, CDR2 SNEGSKA (reference sequence). The J segment lost 3 bases and the V segment lost 3 bases, leaving 12 bases of the junction unmatched. The CDR3 region is CSASRLAGGRGEETQYF. In DNA form, the CDR3 reads TGCAGTGCTAGTCGGCTAGCGGGGGGCCGGGGGGAAGAGACCCAGTACTTC.

The chain uses TRBV5-1 and TRBJ2-3, with D unclear. CDR1 is SGHRS and CDR2 is YFSETQ in the germline V gene. The CDR3 runs 13 residues. The ends were cut back, 2 bases at V and 4 bases at J, with 8 bases in the middle. The CDR3 DNA is TGCGCCAGCAGCTTAGAGGACGCAGATACGCAGTATTTT. Protein product: CASSLEDADTQYF.

This clonotype was recorded many times. The chain uses TRBV10-2 and TRBJ2-3, with TRBD1 matching over 7 bases. This CDR3 contains 15 residues. V shed 5 bases and J 2 bases; nucleotides not matched to a gene: 7. Looked up from germline, CDR1 is WSHSY and CDR2 is SAAADI. CDR3 in amino acids: CASSHQGEPTDTQYF. For the CDR3, the DNA is TGCGCCAGCAGTCATCAGGGGGAACCCACAGATACGCAGTATTTT.

This clonotype was recorded many times. This chain's CDR3 is CASSYSLTVNTEAFF. For the CDR3, the DNA is TGTGCCAGCAGTTACTCACTCACGGTGAACACTGAAGCTTTCTTT. This sequence joins TRBV6-5 and TRBJ1-1; D not resolved. The CDR3 has 15 amino acids. Per germline, CDR1 MNHEY and CDR2 SVGAGI. Trimming left V 0 bases short and J 0 bases short, with 8 bases between.

This clonotype has a count of ten or more. This chain links TRBV6-6 with TRBJ1-1, with 7 bases identical to TRBD1. CDR3 length equals 15 residues. In germline, CDR1 is MNHNY, CDR2 SVGAGI (reference sequence). Losses at the gene ends were 2 bases for V and 5 bases for J; bases not matched to a gene: 8. CDR3 protein: CASSYAAGGSTEAFF. CDR3 coding DNA: TGTGCCAGCAGTTACGCGGCAGGGGGATCAACTGAAGCTTTCTTT.

The sample holds many counts of this clonotype. V usage is TRBV9 and J usage is TRBJ2-1, with D unresolved. V dropped 0 bases and J dropped 3 bases, with 10 bases sitting between them. The CDR3 runs 15 residues. The germline gives CDR1 SGDLS, CDR2 YYNGEE. DNA for the CDR3: TGTGCCAGCAGCGTAGGGGGTAGAAGCTACAATGAGCAGTTCTTC. Translating it yields CASSVGGRSYNEQFF.

This clonotype has just a few counts. The V call is TRBV18, the J call TRBJ1-4, with no clear D. The V gene's germline CDR1 is KGHSH and CDR2 LQKENI. Trimming left V 0 bases short and J 8 bases short, with 7 bases between. The CDR3 totals 13 residues. The CDR3 loop is CASSPPPGEKLFF. As DNA, the CDR3 is TGTGCCAGCTCACCACCTCCCGGGGAAAAACTGTTTTTT.

This clonotype was recorded many times. The V call is TRBV6-1, the J call TRBJ1-3; possible D gene TRBD1, 5 bases. CDR3 size: 15 residues. Germline CDR1 and CDR2: MNHNS and SASEGT. V was shortened by 5 bases and J by 0 bases, with 11 bases between the two germline ends. DNA for the CDR3: TGTGCCAGCAGTTATGGGGGGGGCTCTGGAAACACCATATATTTT. Amino acid sequence: CASSYGGGSGNTIYF.

In this sample, this clonotype turned up many times. This chain links TRBV16 with TRBJ2-1; TRBD1 aligns across 8 bases. Germline lookup yields CDR1 KGHSY and CDR2 FQNENV. This CDR3 spans 14 amino acids. J gave up 8 bases and V 5 bases, and 8 bases lay outside the gene matches. This CDR3 reads CASSNGQGSDEQFF. CDR3 nucleotide sequence: TGTGCCAGCAGCAATGGACAGGGATCGGATGAGCAGTTCTTC.

This chain joins TRBV10-2 and TRBJ2-2; D may be TRBD2 (6 bases). The germline gives CDR1 WSHSY, CDR2 SAAADI. The CDR3 is 15 amino acids. The ends were cut back, 1 base at V and 4 bases at J, with 10 bases in the middle. The CDR3 nucleotides read TGCGCCAGCAGTGAGTGGCGGGGACCCACCGGGGAGCTGTTTTTT. Amino acid sequence: CASSEWRGPTGELFF.

The table lists this clonotype with many counts. This CDR3 is CASSHGGANTGELFF. The DNA for the CDR3 is TGTGCCAGCAGCCATGGGGGGGCGAACACCGGGGAGCTGTTTTTT. The gene calls are TRBV5-5 and TRBJ2-2; the match to TRBD2 covers 7 bases. Trimming removed 4 bases from V and 0 bases from J; junction bases left unmatched: 3. Germline V gene sequence: CDR1 SGHKS, CDR2 YYEKEE (reference sequence). The length of the CDR3 is 15 residues.

V is TRBV2 and J is TRBJ2-1; TRBD2 matches 11 bases. Looked up from germline, CDR1 is SNHLY and CDR2 is FYNNEI. The CDR3 spans 15 residues. Trimming took 3 bases from V and 8 from J; bases not matched to a gene: 6. The CDR3 nucleotides are TGTGCCAGCAGTGAGGGGCTAGCGGGAGGCGATGAGCAGTTCTTC. Translated, it gives CASSEGLAGGDEQFF.

This clonotype was picked up many times. The J gene is TRBJ2-7, the V gene TRBV27, with 8 bases aligning to TRBD1. The ends lost 5 bases at V and 4 bases at J; junction bases unmatched: 7. The CDR3 covers 14 residues. In germline, CDR1 is MNHEY, CDR2 SMNVEV (reference sequence). The CDR3 loop is CASSGGQGLYEQYF. CDR3 in DNA: TGTGCCAGCAGTGGCGGACAGGGATTGTACGAGCAGTACTTC.

A few counts support this clonotype. J is TRBJ1-1 and V is TRBV5-1; D is perhaps TRBD1 (5 bases). Germline CDR1 is SGHRS and CDR2 is YFSETQ. This CDR3 spans 13 amino acids. The V end lost 6 bases, the J end lost 3 bases, and 12 bases lay between the germline ends. The CDR3 nucleotides are TGCGCCAGCAAGTTCATGGGGGACACTGAAGCTTTCTTT. Protein sequence: CASKFMGDTEAFF.

There are a few counts of this clonotype. This chain links TRBV7-9 with TRBJ1-4; 8 positions match TRBD1. This CDR3 spans 15 amino acids. Germline CDR1 is SEHNR and CDR2 is FQNEAQ (reference sequence). V shed 5 bases, J shed 8 bases, and the junction held 10 bases outside the gene matches. DNA of the CDR3: TGTGCCAGCAGCGGCAGGGGGCTGACTAGCGAAAAACTGTTTTTT. Amino acids: CASSGRGLTSEKLFF.

Ten or more counts support this clonotype. The chain couples TRBV3-1 to TRBJ1-4; 7 bases align to TRBD1. Germline V gene data show CDR1 as LGHDT and CDR2 as YNNKEL (reference sequence). V lost 6 bases and J lost 8; bases outside the gene matches: 9. The CDR3 spans 14 residues. CDR3 DNA: TGTGCCAGCAGTCCCGACAGGGCAGTCGAAAAACTGTTTTTT. Amino acid sequence: CASSPDRAVEKLFF.

The rearrangement uses TRBV5-1 and TRBJ2-7; D possibly corresponds to TRBD2 (5 bases). V was cut by 4 bases and J by 1 base, with 12 bases left in between. This CDR3 contains 14 residues. Germline-derived CDR1 and CDR2 are SGHRS and YFSETQ. CDR3 protein: CASSTRTGSYEQYF. The CDR3 DNA is TGCGCCAGCAGCACACGGACTGGTTCCTACGAGCAGTACTTC. Together with reference TRBV5-1 and TRBJ2-7, the CDR3 gives the full variable domain: KAGVTQTPRYLIKTRGQQVTLSCSPISGHRSVSWYQQTPGQGLQFLFEYFSETQRNKGNFPGRFSGRQFSNSRSEMNVSTLELGDSALYLCASSTRTGSYEQYFGPGTRLTVT.

The sample holds many counts of this clonotype. The chain is built from TRBV29-1 and TRBJ1-2; no reliable D call. V was cut by 4 bases and J by 0 bases, with 3 bases left in between. The CDR3 sequence is 11 residues long. The germline CDR1 and CDR2 sequences are SQVTM and ANQGSEA. The chain's CDR3 is CSVGTNYGYTF. CDR3 sequence (DNA): TGCAGCGTTGGGACTAACTATGGCTACACCTTC.

This clonotype was observed a few times. The chain joins TRBV30 to TRBJ2-5; 11 bases align to TRBD1. Germline loops: CDR1 GTSNPN, CDR2 SVGIG (reference sequence). J gave up 5 bases and V 2 bases, and 7 bases lay outside the gene matches. The CDR3 consists of 15 residues. The chain's CDR3 is CAWSRGDRGMETQYF. For the CDR3, the DNA is TGTGCCTGGAGTAGGGGGGACAGGGGGATGGAGACCCAGTACTTC. The variable domain in full, with the rest retrieved from reference TRBV30 and TRBJ2-5, is SQTIHQWPATLVQPVGSPLSLECTVEGTSNPNLYWYRQAAGRGLQLLFYSVGIGQISSEVPQNLSASRPQDRQFILSSKKLLLSDSGFYLCAWSRGDRGMETQYFGPGTRLLVL.

This clonotype has ten or more counts. V is TRBV27 and J is TRBJ2-5; D could derive from TRBD1 or TRBD2 (5 bases each). This CDR3 region has 17 residues. The germline V gene has CDR1 MNHEY and CDR2 SMNVEV (reference sequence). The V and J ends lost 5 bases and 0 bases respectively, with 19 bases between them. CDR3 nucleotide sequence: TGTGCCAGCAGTAGACTGGGACGGAACGCGTACCAAGAGACCCAGTACTTC. Translation: CASSRLGRNAYQETQYF.

This clonotype has ten or more counts. The chain carries TRBV5-1 and TRBJ2-3, with 9 nucleotides matching TRBD1. The CDR3 contains 14 residues. The V gene's germline CDR1 is SGHRS and CDR2 YFSETQ. After removal of 3 bases from V and 5 bases from J, the junction contained 4 bases not matched to a gene. For the CDR3, the DNA is TGCGCCAGCAGCTGGACAGGGGACAAAGATACGCAGTATTTT. As protein: CASSWTGDKDTQYF.

This chain connects TRBV15 to TRBJ2-6, with no clear D. The CDR3 consists of 16 residues. Germline V gene data show CDR1 as LNHNV and CDR2 as YYDKDF (reference sequence). Trimming cost V 0 bases and J 0 bases, with 6 bases left between them. CDR3 region: CATSRDGDSGANVLTF. CDR3 nucleotides: TGTGCCACCAGCAGAGATGGGGACTCTGGGGCCAACGTCCTGACTTTC.

This clonotype was seen at least ten times. The junction and the germline gene differ at one end; a read error may be behind it. The V call is TRBV5-1, the J call TRBJ2-1, with TRBD1 matching over 12 bases. The germline gives CDR1 SGHRS, CDR2 YFSETQ. CDR3 length: 15 residues. CDR3 coding DNA: TGTGCCAGCAGTTTGGGACAGGGGGCTTACAATGAGCAGTTCTTC. Encoded protein: CASSLGQGAYNEQFF.